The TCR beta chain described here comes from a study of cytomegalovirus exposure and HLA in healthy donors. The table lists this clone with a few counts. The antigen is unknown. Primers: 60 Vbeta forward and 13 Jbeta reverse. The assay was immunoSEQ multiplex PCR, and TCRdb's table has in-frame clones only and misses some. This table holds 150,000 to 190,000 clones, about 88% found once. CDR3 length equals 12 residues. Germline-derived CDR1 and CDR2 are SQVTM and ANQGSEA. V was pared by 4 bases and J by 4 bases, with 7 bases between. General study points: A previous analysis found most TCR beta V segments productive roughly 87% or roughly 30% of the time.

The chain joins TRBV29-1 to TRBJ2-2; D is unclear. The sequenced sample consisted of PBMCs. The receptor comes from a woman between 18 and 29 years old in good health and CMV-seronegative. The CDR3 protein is CSVARSTGELFF. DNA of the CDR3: TGCAGCGTTGCGAGGAGCACCGGGGAGCTGTTTTTT.